This TCR beta chain was obtained from a study of cytomegalovirus exposure and HLA in healthy donors (dated 2017 in TCRdb). Regarding the research as a whole: According to a later analysis, the 120 or so validation repertoires were produced on the same platform as the approximately 610 repertoires of the first cohort. The study aimed to test whether cataloging public T cell receptors could reveal signatures of past pathogen exposure. Besides the first cohort of around 700 subjects, a separate validation cohort made up of 120 different subjects was used. High-throughput TCR immunosequencing, statistical association of individual TCRs with disease status, and machine learning were combined to predict cytomegalovirus infection status. Findings and caveats that apply to the study as a whole: A later analysis had no HLA typing for the validation cohort, so co-occurrence there was scored across all 130 or so repertoires. In vitro tests confirmed that three of the cytomegalovirus-associated TCR beta chains recognize cytomegalovirus antigens. Of the cluster scores, roughly 95% were above 0 in a later analysis, which found that TCRs clustered in the first cohort also tended to co-occur in the 120 validation repertoires. In both the original and validation cohorts, the classifier was reported to diagnose cytomegalovirus status with high specificity and sensitivity. It was suggested by the authors that the approach could potentially be generalized to other disease states and immunological phenotypes. Most TCR sequences were observed very rarely across donors, whereas some public TCRs were present in many individuals. In the study, approximately 160 TCR beta chains were listed as associated with cytomegalovirus.

From a lookup of the germline V gene, CDR1 and CDR2 are MNHEY and SVGAGI. Spanning cysteine to phenylalanine, the CDR3 consists of 13 amino acids. The only DNA kept is the CDR3, 39 bases in frame from the first base. V is reduced by 6 bases and J by 5 bases, leaving a spacing of 11 bases between them. Donors formed part of the validation cohort, which comprised about 130 subjects and was distinct from the first cohort of some 700 subjects. Library preparation was by the immunoSEQ multiplex PCR assay. The study's processing was this. A statistical classification framework was developed to diagnose cytomegalovirus status using the catalog of TCR beta chain sequences. As stored in TCRdb, this immuneACCESS dataset retains in-frame rearrangements with V and J assigned. A fraction of the clones does not appear; measured against another copy, unresolved V genes explain less than half of the discrepancy, and the remainder lacks a known reason. Clone size and the V and J calls come from that table; the DNA yielded D and trimming. Here the sample has some 140,000 clones; about 86% occur a single time. About 2.2% of the sample lies in the top ten.

Comments on this clone: Its antigen is not yet known. No much larger clonotype is one base removed from it; base qualities were not supplied.

The chain is encoded by TRBV6-5 joined to TRBJ2-1; TRBD2 is possibly the D segment (6 matching bases). This receptor was obtained from a human donor in good health. Sequenced sample: PBMCs. CDR3 reads: CASRGTLDNEQFF. DNA sequence: TGTGCCAGCAGAGGGACTCTCGACAATGAGCAGTTCTTC.